Listed below are T cell receptor beta chains from one sample, sequenced in a study of graft-versus-host responses after intestinal transplantation. Libraries were prepared by immunoSEQ multiplex PCR; TCRdb keeps only in-frame clonotypes and omits some of them. Of fewer than 90,000 clones in the sample, about 95% were seen once. For these TCRs, the target antigens are not known. The specimen comprised unstimulated CD4+ T cells sorted from spleen or lymph node cells, sampled before transplant. Receptor source: a human donor who was the organ donor for an intestinal transplant. The CDR3 runs from the conserved cysteine through the conserved F or W. A D gene is named only where the DNA matches it firmly. Expanded clones are given a class, and other clones once, few, many or no size at all.

clone size,J gene,V gene,D gene,CDR3 DNA,CDR3 protein
NA,TRBJ2-5,TRBV20-1,NA,TGCAGTGGCAAGGGAATAGAGACCCAGTACTTC,CSGKGIETQYF
NA,TRBJ2-5,TRBV7-2,NA,TGTGCCAGCAGCTTGGACAGTATATTACAAGAGACCCAGTACTTC,CASSLDSILQETQYF
NA,TRBJ1-1,TRBV18,TRBD1,TGTGCCAGCTCACCTCTCACAGGGGAGTACACTGAAGCTTTCTTT,CASSPLTGEYTEAFF
NA,TRBJ2-7,TRBV19,TRBD1,TGTGCCAGTAGTACGGGACAGGGGAACGAGCAGTACTTC,CASSTGQGNEQYF
once,TRBJ2-1,TRBV2,NA,TGTGCCAGCAGTGTACTGATCAGGGAGGATGAGCAGTTCTTC,CASSVLIREDEQFF
once,TRBJ1-2,TRBV29-1,TRBD1,TGCAGCGTTGCGAACAGGGGTAACTATGGCTACACCTTC,CSVANRGNYGYTF
NA,TRBJ1-6,TRBV19,NA,TGTGCCAGTAGTATAGGGGATCTGTCACCCCTCCACTTT,CASSIGDLSPLHF
once,TRBJ2-1,TRBV7-2,TRBD2,TGTGCCAGCAGCTTAGTGAGCGGGGTGACCTACAATGAGCAGTTCTTC,CASSLVSGVTYNEQFF
NA,TRBJ2-1,TRBV7-3,NA,TGTGCCAGCAGCTTAAGGGCGGGCCTTTACAATGAGCAGTTCTTC,CASSLRAGLYNEQFF
NA,TRBJ1-2,TRBV11-2,TRBD1,TGTGCCAGCAGCCCCACCGGACAGGGTACTGGCTACACCTTC,CASSPTGQGTGYTF
NA,TRBJ1-4,TRBV7-9,TRBD1,TGTGCCAGCAGCCGGGACAGGGTTGAAAAACTGTTTTTT,CASSRDRVEKLFF
NA,TRBJ1-1,TRBV7-9,NA,TGTACCAGCAGCCCCTATCAACAAATGAACACTGAAGCTTTCTTT,CTSSPYQQMNTEAFF
NA,TRBJ1-2,TRBV28,TRBD1,TGTGCCAGCAGTCTTTACCCACAGGGGGGGAACTATGGCTACACCTTC,CASSLYPQGGNYGYTF
NA,TRBJ1-1,TRBV7-9,NA,TGTGCCAGTTCGGGACATCTAACTGAAGCTTTCTTT,CASSGHLTEAFF
NA,TRBJ2-3,TRBV28,NA,TGTGCCGCAAGCAACGGGGGAACCACAGATACGCAGTATTTT,CAASNGGTTDTQYF
NA,TRBJ2-7,TRBV4-3,TRBD2,TGCGCCAGCAGCCAACTAGGACTAGTGCTCAACGAGCAGTACTTC,CASSQLGLVLNEQYF
NA,TRBJ1-6,TRBV5-1,NA,TGCGCCAGCAGCTTGGACAGGCCCTATAATTCACCCCTCCACTTT,CASSLDRPYNSPLHF
NA,TRBJ1-2,TRBV6-5,TRBD1,TGTGCCAGCACCGATGGCCGGGACAGGGACGGCTACACCTTC,CASTDGRDRDGYTF
NA,TRBJ2-3,TRBV2,NA,TGTGCCAGCAGCTATGTTCGCGGCACAGATACGCAGTATTTT,CASSYVRGTDTQYF
NA,TRBJ1-4,TRBV6-1,NA,TGTGCCAGCAACGACAGGAGAAATGAAAAACTGTTTTTT,CASNDRRNEKLFF
NA,TRBJ2-1,TRBV6-5,NA,TGTGCCAGCAGTTACCCGGGGAGCAATGAGCAGTTCTTC,CASSYPGSNEQFF
NA,TRBJ2-3,TRBV11-2,NA,TGTGCCAGCAGCTTACCCAGGGTCGGCACAGATACGCAGTATTTT,CASSLPRVGTDTQYF
NA,TRBJ2-1,TRBV11-1,NA,TGTGCCAGCAGCTCCACTCGGGGGAGCTCCTACAATGAGCAGTTCTTC,CASSSTRGSSYNEQFF
once,TRBJ1-2,TRBV28,TRBD1,TGTGCCAGCAGTCCAGGGGGCCTGGCTAACTATGGCTACACCTTC,CASSPGGLANYGYTF
NA,TRBJ2-3,TRBV7-9,NA,TGTGCCAGCAGCTTATCACAGGCAGGAGATACGCAGTATTTT,CASSLSQAGDTQYF
NA,TRBJ2-5,TRBV27,NA,TGTGCCAGCAGTTCGATTAGGGCAGGGGAGACCCAGTACTTC,CASSSIRAGETQYF
NA,TRBJ2-1,TRBV5-1,NA,TGCGCCAGCAGCTTGGATGGGGGCACCTACAATGAGCAGTTCTTC,CASSLDGGTYNEQFF
NA,TRBJ1-1,TRBV7-2,TRBD1,TGTGCCAGCAGCCCACAGACAGGGGTGAACACTGAAGCTTTCTTT,CASSPQTGVNTEAFF
NA,TRBJ1-3,TRBV5-4,NA,TGTGCCAGCAGCGGGCCCTCTGGAAACACCATATATTTT,CASSGPSGNTIYF
NA,TRBJ2-3,TRBV10-3,NA,TGTGCCATCAGTGAGGGCTTAGGGTTGGCAGATACGCAGTATTTT,CAISEGLGLADTQYF
NA,TRBJ1-5,TRBV5-6,NA,TGTGCCAGCAGCTTGAAAGGGGCCCTATATCAGCCCCAGCATTTT,CASSLKGALYQPQHF
once,TRBJ2-5,TRBV7-3,NA,TGTGCCAGCAGCTTACTAGGGGGACTTCAGGAGACCCAGTACTTC,CASSLLGGLQETQYF
NA,TRBJ2-5,TRBV2,NA,TGTGCCAGTAACACTAGGGCGCAAGAGACCCAGTACTTC,CASNTRAQETQYF
NA,TRBJ2-7,TRBV2,NA,TGTGCCAGCAGTGAGGGGGGGGCCCTAAACTACGAGCAGTACTTC,CASSEGGALNYEQYF
NA,TRBJ1-5,TRBV19,TRBD1,TGTGCCAGTAGTATCGGTCAGGGGGTGCATTTT,CASSIGQGVHF
NA,TRBJ1-6,TRBV14,NA,TGTGCCAGCAGCCATCTGAGGGGAAACTATAATTCACCCCTCCACTTT,CASSHLRGNYNSPLHF
NA,TRBJ2-7,TRBV18,NA,TGTGCCAGCTCACCACCGGGCAGCTACGAGCAGTACTTC,CASSPPGSYEQYF
NA,TRBJ1-1,TRBV10-1,TRBD1,TGCGCCAGCAGTGAGGACAGGGTCACTGAAGCTTTCTTT,CASSEDRVTEAFF
NA,TRBJ2-7,TRBV19,NA,TGTGCCAGTAGTACGTGGGGGCGGAATCAGGCCTACGAGCAGTACTTC,CASSTWGRNQAYEQYF
NA,TRBJ2-7,TRBV29-1,NA,TGCAGCGTTGCCTACTCCTACGAGCAGTACTTC,CSVAYSYEQYF
NA,TRBJ1-5,TRBV19,NA,TGTGCCAGTACCACGAGTGGTGGCAATCAGCCCCAGCATTTT,CASTTSGGNQPQHF
once,TRBJ2-7,TRBV11-2,NA,TGTGCCAGCAGCGGGGCGGCGCGGGGAACCTACGAGCAGTACTTC,CASSGAARGTYEQYF
NA,TRBJ2-2,TRBV28,TRBD2,TGTGCCAGCAGTTTGCCTACTAGCGGGGGGGCCTGGACCGGGGAGCTGTTTTTT,CASSLPTSGGAWTGELFF
NA,TRBJ2-3,TRBV6-1,NA,TGTGCCAGCAGTAGGACAAAAGATACGCAGTATTTT,CASSRTKDTQYF
NA,TRBJ2-5,TRBV19,NA,TGTGCCAGTAGTATACTAGCCACCGAGACCCAGTACTTC,CASSILATETQYF
NA,TRBJ2-3,TRBV9,NA,TGTGCCAGCAGTTCGACCAGTTTAATGACAGATACGCAGTATTTT,CASSSTSLMTDTQYF
NA,TRBJ1-1,TRBV6-6,NA,TGTGCCAGCAGTTACGAGGGGGTGGGAAACACTGAAGCTTTCTTT,CASSYEGVGNTEAFF
few,TRBJ2-7,TRBV5-1,TRBD1,TGCGCCAGCAGCCCGGGACAGGGCTCCTACGAGCAGTACTTC,CASSPGQGSYEQYF
NA,TRBJ2-3,TRBV5-1,NA,TGCGCCAGCCGGACAGCCGATACGCAGTATTTT,CASRTADTQYF
NA,TRBJ2-5,TRBV4-1,TRBD2,TGCGCCAGCAGCCGAGGACTAGCGATACCCCTCCAAGAGACCCAGTACTTC,CASSRGLAIPLQETQYF
NA,TRBJ1-1,TRBV10-2,NA,TGCGCCAGCAGTGAGTTTTATCCTGAAGCTTTCTTT,CASSEFYPEAFF
NA,TRBJ2-1,TRBV7-3,TRBD1,TGTGCCAGCAGCTTATTCCGGACAGGGGAGGGCAATGAGCAGTTCTTC,CASSLFRTGEGNEQFF
once,TRBJ2-3,TRBV13,NA,TGTGCCAGCAGCCCACTGACAGGCTACACAGATACGCAGTATTTT,CASSPLTGYTDTQYF
once,TRBJ1-1,TRBV10-3,NA,TGTGCCATCAGTGAGACAAAAATGAACACTGAAGCTTTCTTT,CAISETKMNTEAFF
NA,TRBJ1-6,TRBV7-3,NA,TGTGCCAGCAGCTTAAACACGGGGGCGCTAAATTCACCCCTCCACTTT,CASSLNTGALNSPLHF
NA,TRBJ1-5,TRBV28,NA,TGTGCCAGCAGTTTATCAGGGGACAATCAGCCCCAGCATTTT,CASSLSGDNQPQHF
once,TRBJ2-2,TRBV7-3,NA,TGTGCCAGCAGCTTAACCATGCAGGGTTCGAACACCGGGGAGCTGTTTTTT,CASSLTMQGSNTGELFF
NA,TRBJ2-7,TRBV4-2,NA,TGTGCCAGCAGCCAAGATCGCGGAAGTTCCTACGAGCAGTACTTC,CASSQDRGSSYEQYF
NA,TRBJ2-3,TRBV14,TRBD2,TGTGCCAGCAGCCAAACTCTAGCGGACCCTAGCACAGATACGCAGTATTTT,CASSQTLADPSTDTQYF